This T cell receptor (beta chain) was profiled in a study of blood T cell repertoires in COVID-19 (dated by TCRdb to 2019 to 2021). For the study in its entirety: Samples from collaborators originated in the United States, Italy and Spain and spanned both the acute and convalescent phases of COVID-19. The repertoires were made available in a free public database intended to serve as a resource for research on the immune response to SARS-CoV-2. The dataset comprised deeply sampled blood TCRbeta repertoires from subjects exposed to, actively infected with, or recovered from COVID-19. Where available, HLA class I and class II types were taken from metadata supplied by the sample provider and were not determined by assay-based typing. The prospective study material was composed of cDNA or gDNA derived from T cells, B-cell-depleted T cells, or PBMCs. The samples were drawn from two sources: the first 160 participants of the ongoing ImmuneRACE study, and fewer than 1,500 subjects contributed by 6 global collaborators. The sample metadata nearly always contained a de-identified subject ID, COVID-19 status, age in years and sex.

The paper's findings and limits, for the study overall: The quantity of clinical and demographic metadata differed by source and by participant and was supplied without curation.

As regards this clone: Its antigen has not been determined. It has no much larger one-base neighbor in the sample; base qualities were not kept.

Samples from volunteer blood donors who had recovered from COVID-19 were contributed by a second Seattle source. Whole blood was collected in K2EDTA tubes by collaborating institutions according to the institutions' own protocols. For TCRbeta analysis, collaborators shipped samples as frozen whole blood, isolated PBMCs, or DNA extracted from either of those sample types. The CDR3 contains 16 residues, cysteine and phenylalanine counted. Left in the record is the CDR3 DNA by itself, 48 bases read in frame from the first base. V was cut back by 6 bases and J by 0 bases, leaving a gap of 18 bases between them. Sequences SGHNT (CDR1) and YYREEE (CDR2) are obtained from the germline V gene (reference sequence). TCRbeta CDR3 regions were amplified from genomic DNA by means of the immunoSEQ Assay, a bias-controlled multiplex PCR. Per the authors' processing: The number of nucleated cells in each sample was estimated by amplification of reference gene primers within the assay. To quantify the absolute abundance of each unique TCRbeta CDR3 rearrangement, sequence reads were collapsed and filtered. For each sample, productive Simpson clonality was calculated as the square root of Simpson's diversity index over productive rearrangements. TCRdb holds this immuneACCESS table with in-frame rearrangements only. Some clones are missing; in checked studies, unresolved V genes explain under half, and the rest has no known cause. The V and J calls and clone size are taken from that table; D and trimming were inferred from the DNA. Recorded for this sample are around 250,000 clones; about 80% of them occurred a single time. The ten largest account for roughly 1.9% of the sample.

The sample was peripheral blood. This TCR came from a man between 25 and 39 years old who had recovered from COVID-19. The V gene is TRBV5-4 and the J gene is TRBJ2-5; the D gene is perhaps TRBD2, on 7 matching bases. The CDR3 in this case is CASTKGEGIHQETQYF. The DNA reads TGTGCCAGCACGAAGGGGGAGGGAATACACCAAGAGACCCAGTACTTC.